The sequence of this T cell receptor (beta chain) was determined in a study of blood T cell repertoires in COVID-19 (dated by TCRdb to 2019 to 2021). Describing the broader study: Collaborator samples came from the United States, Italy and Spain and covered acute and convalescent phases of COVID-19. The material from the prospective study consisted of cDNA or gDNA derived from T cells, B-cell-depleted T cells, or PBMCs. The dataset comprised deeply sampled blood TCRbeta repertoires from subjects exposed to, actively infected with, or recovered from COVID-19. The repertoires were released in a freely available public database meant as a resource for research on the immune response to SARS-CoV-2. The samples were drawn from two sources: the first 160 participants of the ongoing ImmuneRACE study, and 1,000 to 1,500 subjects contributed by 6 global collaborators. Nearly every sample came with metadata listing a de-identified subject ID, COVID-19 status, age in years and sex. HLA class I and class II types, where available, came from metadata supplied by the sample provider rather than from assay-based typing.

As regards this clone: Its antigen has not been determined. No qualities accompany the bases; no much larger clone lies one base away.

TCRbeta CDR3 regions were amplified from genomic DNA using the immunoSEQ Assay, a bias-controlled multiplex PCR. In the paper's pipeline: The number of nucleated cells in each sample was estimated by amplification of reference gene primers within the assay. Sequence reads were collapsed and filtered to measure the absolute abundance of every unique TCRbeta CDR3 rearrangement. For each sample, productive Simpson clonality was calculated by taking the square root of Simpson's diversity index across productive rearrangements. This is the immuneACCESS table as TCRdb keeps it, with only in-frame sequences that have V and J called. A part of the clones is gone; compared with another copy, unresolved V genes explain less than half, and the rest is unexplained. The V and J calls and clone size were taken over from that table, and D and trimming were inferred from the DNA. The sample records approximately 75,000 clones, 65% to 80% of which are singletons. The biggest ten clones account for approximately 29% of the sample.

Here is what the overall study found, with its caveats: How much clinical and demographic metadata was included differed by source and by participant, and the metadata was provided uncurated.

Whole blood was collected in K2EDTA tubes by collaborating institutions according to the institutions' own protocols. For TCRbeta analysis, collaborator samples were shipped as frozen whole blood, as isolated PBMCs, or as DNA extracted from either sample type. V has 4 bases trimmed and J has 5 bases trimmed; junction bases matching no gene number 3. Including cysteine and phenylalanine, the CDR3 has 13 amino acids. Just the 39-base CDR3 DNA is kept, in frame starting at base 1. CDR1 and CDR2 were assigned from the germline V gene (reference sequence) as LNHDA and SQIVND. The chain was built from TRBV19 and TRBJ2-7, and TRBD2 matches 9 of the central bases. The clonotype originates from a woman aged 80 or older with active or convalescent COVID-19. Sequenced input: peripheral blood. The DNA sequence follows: TGTGCCAGTAGTACCCGCGGGAGGGACGAGCAGTACTTC. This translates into CASSTRGRDEQYF.